The sequence of this T cell receptor (beta chain) was determined in a study of control samples from healthy donors and cancer patients. The germline V and J ends were trimmed by 0 bases and 3 bases, with 12 bases remaining between them. The CDR3 extends over 15 amino acids. CDR1 is MNHEY and CDR2 is SVGAGI in the germline V gene. Profiling relied on immunoSEQ multiplex PCR, and the TCRdb table lists in-frame clones only, not all of them. The sample lists approximately 150,000 clones, around 88% occurring once. This clonotype was obtained from a man between 18 and 29 years old in good health. The rearrangement uses TRBV6-5 and TRBJ2-7; no definite D call. The specimen sequenced was blood. CDR3 loop: CASSYSVPSDYEQYF. For the CDR3, the DNA is TGTGCCAGCAGTTACTCCGTCCCTTCTGACTACGAGCAGTACTTC.